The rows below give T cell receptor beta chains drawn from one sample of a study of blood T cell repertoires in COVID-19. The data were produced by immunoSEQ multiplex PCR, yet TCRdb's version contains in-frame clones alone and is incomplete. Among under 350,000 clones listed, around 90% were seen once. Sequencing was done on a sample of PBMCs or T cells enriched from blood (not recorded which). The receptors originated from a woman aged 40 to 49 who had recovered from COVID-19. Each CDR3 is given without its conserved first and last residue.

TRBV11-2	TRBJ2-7	ASSLVRGNYEQY
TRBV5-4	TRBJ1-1	ASSSTAMNTEAF
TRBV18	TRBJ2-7	ASSLFGQGGSYEQY
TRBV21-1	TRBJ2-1	ASSMPGQGPYNEQF
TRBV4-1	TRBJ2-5	ASSMDDRDQETQY
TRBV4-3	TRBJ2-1	ASSQVIGREQF
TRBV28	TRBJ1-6	ASLDRARGGNSPLH
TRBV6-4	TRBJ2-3	ASIRSGKYRDTQY
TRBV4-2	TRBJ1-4	ASSHQRWRVNEKLF
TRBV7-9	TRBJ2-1	ASSPSLRSGYNEQF
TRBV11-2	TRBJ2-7	ASSLLLTNLLYEQY
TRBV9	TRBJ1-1	ASSAYEGTEAF
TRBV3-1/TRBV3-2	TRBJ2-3	ASSRGQGLGTDTQY
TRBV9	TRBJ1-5	ASSVVFTGDSNQPQH
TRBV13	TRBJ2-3	ASSFAASSGRTGGTQY
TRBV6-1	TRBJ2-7	ASSEYPQGYEQY
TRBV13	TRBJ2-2	ASSSSGELF
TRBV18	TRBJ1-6	ASSPTGRDSPLH
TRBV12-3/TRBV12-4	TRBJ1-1	ASSQTENTEAF
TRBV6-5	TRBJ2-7	ASSLNPRISYEQY
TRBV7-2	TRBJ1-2	ASSAPAGLDYGYT
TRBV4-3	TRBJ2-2	ASSQLTSGNTGELF
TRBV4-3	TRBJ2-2	ASSQTGNTGELF
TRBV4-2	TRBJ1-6	ASSQEQPTSSYNSPLH
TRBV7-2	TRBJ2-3	ASSFRQGLAGATDTQY
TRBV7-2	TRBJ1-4	ASSLDNRAEKLF
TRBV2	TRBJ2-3	ASSVRSRSLTDTQY
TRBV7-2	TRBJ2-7	ASSPRVAGGMTYEQY
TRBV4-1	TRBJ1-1	ASSQEKLQGNTEAF
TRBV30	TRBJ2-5	AWGSGGGEETQY
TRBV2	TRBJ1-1	ASTPNLNTEAF